This TCR beta chain was retrieved from a study of T cells in localized non-small cell lung cancer. Whole-study results and caveats: Patients showing higher blood T cell density tended to see longer overall survival. In adjacent lung, a median roughly 60 of the top 100 tumor clones were found.

Points on this clone: Its target is not known.

This CDR3 has 14 residues. Trimming at V came to 8 bases and at J to 2 bases, leaving 5 bases not matched to a gene. Germline loops: CDR1 MNHNY, CDR2 SVGAGI (reference sequence). The table came from immunoSEQ multiplex PCR; TCRdb's copy has only in-frame clones and leaves some out. This sample yields about 46,000 clones, of which about four fifths are seen a single time; roughly 18% belongs to the top ten. Material: peripheral blood mononuclear cells, obtained before any cancer treatment. The chain links TRBV6-6 to TRBJ2-7, with 11 bases identical to TRBD2. The TCR sequence derives from a man aged 40 to 70 with stage III lung adenocarcinoma. DNA of the CDR3: TGTGCCAGCCAGCTAGCGGGGGGCCCCTACGAGCAGTACTTC. Translating it yields CASQLAGGPYEQYF.